This TCR beta chain was obtained from a study of T cell changes during pregnancy in multiple sclerosis. The assay was immunoSEQ multiplex PCR, and TCRdb's table has in-frame clones only and misses some. The data contain about 100,000 clones, more than 90% of them singletons. This CDR3 comprises 16 residues. CDR1 is MDHEN, CDR2 SYDVKM, per germline. Between the trimmed V and J ends, which lost 5 bases and 1 base, there was a span of 17 bases. The V gene is TRBV28, the J gene TRBJ1-1; D is uncertain. The source was peripheral blood, collected in the second trimester of pregnancy. The origin of this receptor is a female donor with multiple sclerosis, enrolled in a pregnancy study. The CDR3 protein is CASSPVGRVTNTEAFF. The CDR3 nucleotides are TGTGCCAGCAGTCCGGTGGGCCGCGTAACGAACACTGAAGCTTTCTTT.